These 7 T cell receptor beta chains came from one sample sequenced in a study of blood T cell repertoires in COVID-19. Produced via immunoSEQ multiplex PCR; TCRdb's table is partial and in-frame only. The table shows about 53,000 clones, with roughly 88% occurring only once. Sequencing used peripheral blood. These receptors were collected from a man older than 75 with acute or convalescent COVID-19.

The rearrangement links TRBV18 to TRBJ2-5, with 9 bases aligning to TRBD2. Trimming at V came to 1 base and at J to 1 base, leaving 4 bases not matched to a gene. Per germline, CDR1 KGHSH and CDR2 LQKENI. CDR3 length: 16 amino acids. The CDR3 loop reads CASSPRFSGGQETQYF. The CDR3 region has the DNA TGTGCCAGCTCACCACGGTTTAGCGGGGGCCAAGAGACCCAGTACTTC. The complete variable domain, with remaining parts taken from reference TRBV18 and TRBJ2-5, reads NAGVMQNPRHLVRRRGQEARLRCSPMKGHSHVYWYRQLPEEGLKFMVYLQKENIIDESGMPKERFSAEFPKEGPSILRIQQVVRGDSAAYFCASSPRFSGGQETQYFGPGTRLLVL.

The rearrangement links TRBV11-2 to TRBJ2-3; TRBD2 aligns across 11 bases. The CDR3 runs to 16 residues. Germline assignment: CDR1 SGHAT and CDR2 FQNNGV. Germline trimming cut 3 bases from V and 2 bases from J; bases unmatched to any gene: 4. The CDR3 protein is CASSLIAGGATDTQYF. The CDR3 coding sequence is TGTGCCAGCAGCTTGATAGCGGGGGGGGCCACAGATACGCAGTATTTT.

The V call is TRBV5-1, the J call TRBJ2-1; perhaps TRBD1 as D (5 bases). Germline CDR1 SGHRS, CDR2 YFSETQ. This CDR3 spans 14 amino acids. V shed 3 bases and J shed 4 bases, with 11 bases lying between them. CDR3 DNA: TGCGCCAGCAGCTCTTGGGGCAGTTACAATGAGCAGTTCTTC. It encodes CASSSWGSYNEQFF.

With regard to this clone: Other DNA sequences in this sample translate to the same CDR3. V usage is TRBV5-5 and J usage is TRBJ1-5; D is possibly TRBD1 (6 bases). This CDR3 contains 14 residues. Trimming cost V 4 bases and J 4 bases, with 12 bases left between them. CDR1 and CDR2 (germline): SGHKS, YYEKEE (reference sequence). DNA for the CDR3: TGTGCCAGCAGCCTCAGGGGAAGTAATCAGCCCCAGCATTTT. It is translated as CASSLRGSNQPQHF.

DNA for the CDR3: TGTGCCAGCAGCGCAACGGGGGGGGGCTCCTACAATGAGCAGTTCTTC. It specifies CASSATGGGSYNEQFF. This chain links TRBV11-2 with TRBJ2-1; TRBD2 agrees at 8 bases. Germline V gives CDR1 SGHAT, CDR2 FQNNGV. V gave up 5 bases and J gave up 0 bases; unmatched junction bases: 6. CDR3 size: 16 residues.

The chain has TRBV3-1 (or the pseudogene TRBV3-2) and TRBJ1-5, with 12 bases that match TRBD1. Germline CDR1 is LGHDT and CDR2 is YNNKEL (reference sequence). The CDR3 extends over 16 amino acids. V was clipped by 0 bases and J by 6 bases; unmatched bases: 3. The CDR3 DNA is TGTGCCAGCAGCCAAGAAGGGACAGGGGGCGGTCAGCCCCAGCATTTT. Protein sequence: CASSQEGTGGGQPQHF.

The CDR3: CASSLLAGGNEQFF. CDR3 nucleotides: TGTGCCAGCAGCCTCCTAGCGGGGGGCAATGAGCAGTTCTTC. This rearrangement joins TRBV7-8 to TRBJ2-1; 11 bases align to TRBD2. The CDR3 spans 14 residues. V dropped 5 bases and J dropped 6; count of bases not matched to a gene: 3. Germline CDR1 reads SGHVS; CDR2 reads FQNEAQ.